By share of the sample, the clone carrying this T cell receptor (beta chain) is large. Its antigen is undetermined. TRB rearrangements were amplified by multiplex PCR with BIOMED2 TRB-A/B primers. TCRdb recomputed calls from the multiplex PCR reads with MiXCR, one row per CDR3 protein. The top ten hold under 3.5% of the sample, which has roughly 5,100 distinct CDR3 sequences, less than 25% seen once. CDR1 and CDR2 from the germline V gene are SQVTM and ANQGSEA. This CDR3 comprises 16 residues. V shed 7 bases and J 3 bases; nucleotides not matched to a gene: 13. This entry belongs to a study of T and B cells in COVID-19 patients. Study-wide context: Peripheral blood came from COVID-19 patients with active infection or after recovery. Findings and limits, study-wide: Patients with COVID-19 reportedly showed strongly skewed T cell receptor beta variable and joining gene usage.

From blood, about 250-500 ng of genomic DNA served as TRB template. The receptor was isolated from a human donor with active COVID-19. The chain carries TRBV29-1 and TRBJ2-3; 10 nucleotides line up with TRBD1. The sample comprised blood. The CDR3 DNA reads as TGCAGCGGGGAACGACAGGGGGCGCGGAGAACAGATACGCAGTATTTT. Amino acid sequence: CSGERQGARRTDTQYF.